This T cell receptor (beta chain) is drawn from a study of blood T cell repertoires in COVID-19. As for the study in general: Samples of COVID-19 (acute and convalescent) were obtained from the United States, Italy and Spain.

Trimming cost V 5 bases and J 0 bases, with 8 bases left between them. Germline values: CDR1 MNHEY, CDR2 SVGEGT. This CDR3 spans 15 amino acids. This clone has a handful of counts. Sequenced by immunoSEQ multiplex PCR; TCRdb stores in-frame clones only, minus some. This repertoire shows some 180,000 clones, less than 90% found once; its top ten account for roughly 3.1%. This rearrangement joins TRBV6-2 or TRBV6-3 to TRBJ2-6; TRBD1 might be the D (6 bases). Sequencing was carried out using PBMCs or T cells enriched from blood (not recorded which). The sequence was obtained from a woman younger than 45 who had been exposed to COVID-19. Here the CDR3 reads CASSRDNSGANVLTF. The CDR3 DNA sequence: TGTGCCAGCAGTCGGGACAACTCTGGGGCCAACGTCCTGACTTTC.